Below are 20 T cell receptor beta chains sequenced from a single sample in a study of regulatory T cells in long-lasting Graves disease. Regarding time point: persistent/refractory GD, antithyroid drugs over 5 years with positive TRAb. TCR sequences were obtained from RNA taken from PBMCs. Arm-PCR with iRepertoire HTBI primers amplified the CDR3 regions for these TCR beta libraries. Each CDR3 protein gets one entry after TCRdb re-called the multiplex PCR reads with MiXCR. The top ten hold about 27% of the sample, which has about 420,000 distinct CDR3 sequences, around 24% seen once. The specimen comprised peripheral blood mononuclear cells (PBMCs), sampled when the disease was refractory, from a patient treated with antithyroid drugs. The receptors derive from a female donor with Graves disease.

In this sample, this clonotype turned up a few times. The rearrangement links TRBV2 to TRBJ1-2, with a possible D match to TRBD1 (6 bases). The CDR3 length is 14 residues. Germline lookup yields CDR1 SNHLY and CDR2 FYNNEI. Between the trimmed V and J ends, which lost 7 bases and 0 bases, there was a span of 12 bases. CDR3 amino acids: CASKDSVANYGYTF. Written as DNA, the CDR3 is TGTGCCAGCAAGGACAGTGTAGCTAACTATGGCTACACCTTC.

CDR3: CASSRIPGTGSYEQYF. The CDR3 coding sequence is TGTGCCAGCAGCCGCATTCCCGGGACAGGCTCCTACGAGCAGTACTTC. The rearrangement uses TRBV6-1 and TRBJ2-7, with TRBD1 matching over 8 bases. With 6 bases clipped from V and 0 bases from J, the junction kept 10 bases outside the gene matches. CDR3 length: 16 amino acids. Germline loops: CDR1 MNHNS, CDR2 SASEGT.

This clonotype has just a few counts. The rearrangement joins TRBV6-1 to TRBJ2-7, with TRBD1 identical over 7 bases. V gave up 5 bases and J gave up 6 bases; unmatched junction bases: 13. This CDR3 is 15 amino acids long. The germline CDR1 and CDR2 sequences are MNHNS and SASEGT. CDR3 sequence reads: CASSRGTATEGEQYF. The CDR3 DNA reads TGTGCCAGCAGTAGGGGGACAGCCACAGAGGGCGAGCAGTACTTC.

This clonotype turned up a few times. The chain couples TRBV6-1 to TRBJ2-6; perhaps TRBD1 as D (6 bases). Germline V gene sequence: CDR1 MNHNS, CDR2 SASEGT. There are 19 residues in the CDR3. With 5 bases removed from V and 2 bases from J, the gap between germline ends came to 22 bases. DNA for the CDR3: TGTGCCAGCAGTAAAACAGCGACCCCCACAGGGACTGGGGCCAACGTCCTGACTTTC. It yields the protein CASSKTATPTGTGANVLTF.

This clonotype has more than one count but fewer than ten. The junction departs from the called germline gene at one end, perhaps through a read error. V usage is TRBV6-1 and J usage is TRBJ1-4, with D possibly being TRBD1 (6 bases). This CDR3 region has 15 residues. Germline CDR1 is MNHNS and CDR2 is SASEGT. The CDR3 here is CASSPKGQFNERLFF. In DNA, the CDR3 is TGTGCCAGCAGTCCTAAAGGACAGTTTAATGAAAGACTGTTTTTT.

The rearrangement uses TRBV6-5 and TRBJ1-5; D is uncertain. Trimming pared 4 bases from V and 6 bases from J, leaving 13 bases between. This CDR3 spans 14 amino acids. CDR1 is MNHEY, CDR2 SVGAGI, per germline. The CDR3 is CASSLRGASQPQHF. CDR3 bases: TGTGCCAGCAGTTTACGGGGTGCAAGTCAGCCCCAGCATTTT.

The chain employs TRBV19 and TRBJ1-2, with D unclear. V lost 7 bases to trimming and J lost 4 bases, with 16 bases between them. From germline, CDR1 is LNHDA and CDR2 SQIVND (reference sequence). The CDR3 contains 14 residues. Here the CDR3 DNA reads TGTGCCAGTACCCTGGACGGGTTTGCCTATGGCTACACCTTC. Translating it yields CASTLDGFAYGYTF.

The table lists this clonotype with a count of one. The chain couples TRBV7-9 to TRBJ1-1; tentative D call: TRBD1 (5 bases). Trimming stripped 3 bases from V and 4 bases from J, with 12 bases between. Germline V gene lookup returns CDR1 SEHNR and CDR2 FQNEAQ (reference sequence). The CDR3 contains 14 residues. CDR3 coding DNA: TGTGCCAGCAGCTTCCAGGGCAGTAGCACTGAAGCTTTCTTT. This sequence encodes CASSFQGSSTEAFF. The full variable domain, its missing parts supplied by reference TRBV7-9 and TRBJ1-1, is DTGVSQNPRHKITKRGQNVTFRCDPISEHNRLYWYRQTLGQGPEFLTYFQNEAQLEKSRLLSDRFSAERPKGSFSTLEIQRTEQGDSAMYLCASSFQGSSTEAFFGQGTRLTVV.

This clonotype was observed at least ten times. The V and J genes are TRBV24-1 and TRBJ2-5, with D perhaps given as TRBD1 or TRBD2 (5 bases each). Germline assignment: CDR1 KGHDR and CDR2 SFDVKD. This CDR3 region has 15 residues. V was shortened by 9 bases and J by 5 bases, with 21 bases between the two germline ends. The chain's CDR3 is CATGTPGSPSETQYF. CDR3 DNA: TGTGCCACCGGAACCCCAGGGAGTCCTTCCGAGACCCAGTACTTC.

This clonotype was observed at least ten times. This sequence joins TRBV12-3 or TRBV12-4 and TRBJ1-5, with D unresolved. CDR3 length: 14 amino acids. CDR3 coding DNA: TGTGCTTACTCAGAAACGATGGGCAATCAGCCCCAGCATTTT. Protein product: CAYSETMGNQPQHF.

The V gene is TRBV12-3 or TRBV12-4, the J gene TRBJ2-2; TRBD2 matches at 8 bases. V gave up 4 bases and J gave up 11 bases; unmatched junction bases: 3. The CDR3 length is 12 residues. This CDR3 reads CASSSGTSELFF. CDR3 DNA sequence: TGTGCCAGCAGTTCCGGGACTAGTGAGCTGTTTTTT.

This clonotype was seen ten or more times. CDR3 residues: CASSYPRLAGGEQYF. CDR3 DNA: TGTGCCAGCAGTTACCCCCGCCTAGCGGGAGGCGAGCAGTACTTC. This sequence joins TRBV6-2 or TRBV6-3 and TRBJ2-7; 11 bases fit TRBD2. CDR1 is MNHEY and CDR2 is SVGEGT in the germline V gene. This CDR3 region has 15 residues. V was pared by 2 bases and J by 6 bases, with 6 bases of the junction left unmatched.

This clonotype was seen only once. Given a much more abundant clone one base away, this may be a read error. The rearrangement uses TRBV11-2 and TRBJ2-7; the match to TRBD1 covers 9 bases. The germline CDR1 and CDR2 sequences are SGHAT and FQNNGV. The CDR3 loop spans 15 amino acids. The CDR3 spells CASSPGQGIRYEQHF. Written as DNA, the CDR3 is TGTGCCAGCAGCCCTGGACAGGGGATACGATACGAGCAGCACTTC.

The table lists this clonotype with a few counts. The rearrangement links TRBV2 to TRBJ1-5; TRBD1 matches 8 bases. CDR1 and CDR2 from the germline V gene are SNHLY and FYNNEI. The CDR3 is made up of 15 amino acids. Trimming took 6 bases from V and 6 from J; bases not matched to a gene: 10. The CDR3: CASSRAGGRGQPQHF. The CDR3 region has the DNA TGTGCCAGCAGCCGAGCAGGGGGCCGGGGTCAGCCCCAGCATTTT.

The genes are TRBV29-1 and TRBJ2-7, with D possibly matching TRBD2 (6 bases). Trimming removed 5 bases at V and 4 bases at J, with 12 bases between. The CDR3 sequence is 12 residues long. Germline V gene sequence: CDR1 SQVTM, CDR2 ANQGSEA. CDR3 sequence: CSVRFGGYEQYF. In DNA, the CDR3 is TGCAGCGTTCGGTTTGGGGGGTACGAGCAGTACTTC.

This clonotype was seen more than once but under ten times. The genes are TRBV7-2 and TRBJ1-2; the D is unclear. CDR1 is SGHTA and CDR2 is FQGNSA in the germline V gene. The CDR3 contains 15 residues. The V gene lost 1 base and the J gene lost 5 bases, with 14 bases spanning the gap. CDR3 DNA sequence: TGTGCCAGCAGCTTAGGTCCAGCACGCCGATATGGCTACACCTTC. Translated, it gives CASSLGPARRYGYTF.

Worth noting for this clonotype: An end of the junction differs from the germline gene, which may be a read error. The CDR3: CASSVGAGHSYEQCF. The DNA for the CDR3 is TGTGCCAGCAGCGTAGGGGCGGGACATTCCTACGAGCAGTGCTTC. The chain carries TRBV9 and TRBJ2-7, with D tentatively TRBD1 or TRBD2 (6 bases each). The CDR3 spans 15 residues. Looked up from germline, CDR1 is SGDLS and CDR2 is YYNGEE.

The V call is TRBV7-9, the J call TRBJ2-5; D is ambiguous. The CDR3 contains 14 residues. V was pared by 0 bases and J by 1 base, with 6 bases between. Germline-derived CDR1 and CDR2 are SEHNR and FQNEAQ (reference sequence). The CDR3 DNA follows: TGTGCCAGCAGCTTAGCGTTCTCCCAAGAGACCCAGTACTTC. This encodes CASSLAFSQETQYF. The variable domain in full, with the rest retrieved from reference TRBV7-9 and TRBJ2-5, is DTGVSQNPRHKITKRGQNVTFRCDPISEHNRLYWYRQTLGQGPEFLTYFQNEAQLEKSRLLSDRFSAERPKGSFSTLEIQRTEQGDSAMYLCASSLAFSQETQYFGPGTRLLVL.

This clonotype was counted ten times or more. V is TRBV12-3 or TRBV12-4 and J is TRBJ1-5, with D perhaps matching TRBD1 (6 bases). This CDR3 spans 15 amino acids. Between the trimmed V and J ends, which lost 6 bases and 0 bases, there was a span of 12 bases. The CDR3 protein is CASSRSDSSNQPQHF. CDR3 DNA: TGTGCCAGCAGCCGATCGGACAGTAGCAATCAGCCCCAGCATTTT.

Remarks on this clonotype: A much larger clone differs from this one at a single base, so this may be a read error. The CDR3 DNA reads TGTGCCAGCAGTGCAACGGGACACGGGGGAGGAAATCAGCACCAGCATTTT. Translated: CASSATGHGGGNQHQHF. The V and J genes are TRBV28 and TRBJ1-5; weak D call: TRBD1 (6 bases). Germline V CDR1 and CDR2: MDHEN, SYDVKM. CDR3 size: 17 residues. Full variable domain (outside the CDR3, taken from reference TRBV28 and TRBJ1-5): DVKVTQSSRYLVKRTGEKVFLECVQDMDHENMFWYRQDPGLGLRLIYFSYDVKMKEKGDIPEGYSVSREKKERFSLILESASTNQTSMYLCASSATGHGGGNQHQHFGDGTRLSIL.